This T cell receptor beta chain emerged from a study of cytomegalovirus exposure and HLA in healthy donors. Notes on this clone: Its specificity is not known.

Study findings and constraints: The investigators catalogued some 150 TCR beta chains as cytomegalovirus-associated.

Germline CDR1 MDHEN, CDR2 SYDVKM. CDR3 size: 13 residues. Trimming pared 7 bases from V and 1 base from J, leaving 8 bases between. This PCR relied on a set of 60 Vbeta primers and 13 Jbeta primers. Methods used by the authors: Roughly 10 million shared chains were among around 80 million unique TCR beta chains counted in a later analysis. Assay: immunoSEQ multiplex PCR; the TCRdb copy retains only in-frame clones and omits some. From that table come the V and J calls and clone size; the DNA was used to work out D and trimming. The repertoire has 60,000 to 70,000 clones, around three quarters of them found once; the top ten carry around 6%.

The chain links TRBV28 to TRBJ2-1, with D perhaps TRBD2 (6 bases). The sequence derives from a man aged 50 or older in good health and CMV-seronegative. Sequenced: PBMCs. Here the CDR3 reads CASKEGSYNEQFF. The CDR3 DNA is TGTGCCAGCAAGGAGGGGTCCTACAATGAGCAGTTCTTC.